This TCR beta chain was sequenced during a study of blood T cell repertoires in COVID-19. Enrollment of patients from Seattle took place during active infection, with longitudinal follow-up. Assay: immunoSEQ multiplex PCR; the TCRdb copy retains only in-frame clones and omits some. The top ten hold roughly 1.5% of the sample, which has fewer than 300,000 clones, roughly 83% seen once. There are 15 residues in the CDR3. The germline V and J ends were trimmed by 5 bases and 3 bases, with 14 bases remaining between them. Germline V gene sequence: CDR1 LNHDA, CDR2 SQIVND (reference sequence). The source of this sequence is a human donor with COVID-19, enrolled during active disease. The donor label of this sample is uncertain. The gene calls are TRBV19 and TRBJ1-5, with D tentatively TRBD1 (6 bases). The sequenced material came from peripheral blood. This CDR3 is CASSARTETNQPQHF. Written as DNA, the CDR3 is TGTGCCAGTAGTGCCAGGACAGAAACCAATCAGCCCCAGCATTTT. Together with reference TRBV19 and TRBJ1-5, the CDR3 gives the full variable domain: DGGITQSPKYLFRKEGQNVTLSCEQNLNHDAMYWYRQDPGQGLRLIYYSQIVNDFQKGDIAEGYSVSREKKESFPLTVTSAQKNPTAFYLCASSARTETNQPQHFGDGTRLSIL.